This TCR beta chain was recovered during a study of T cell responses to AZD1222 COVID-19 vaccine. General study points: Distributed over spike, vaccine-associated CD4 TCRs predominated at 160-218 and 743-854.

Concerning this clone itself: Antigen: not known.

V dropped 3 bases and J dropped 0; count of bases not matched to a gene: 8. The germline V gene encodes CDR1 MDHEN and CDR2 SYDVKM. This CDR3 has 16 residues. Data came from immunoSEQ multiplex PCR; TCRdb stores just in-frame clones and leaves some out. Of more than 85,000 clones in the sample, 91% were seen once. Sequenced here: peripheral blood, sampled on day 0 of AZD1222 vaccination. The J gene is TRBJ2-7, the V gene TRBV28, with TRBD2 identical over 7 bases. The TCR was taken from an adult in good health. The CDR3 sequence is CASSLWASGDSYEQYF. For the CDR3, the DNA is TGTGCCAGCAGTTTGTGGGCTAGCGGAGACTCCTACGAGCAGTACTTC.